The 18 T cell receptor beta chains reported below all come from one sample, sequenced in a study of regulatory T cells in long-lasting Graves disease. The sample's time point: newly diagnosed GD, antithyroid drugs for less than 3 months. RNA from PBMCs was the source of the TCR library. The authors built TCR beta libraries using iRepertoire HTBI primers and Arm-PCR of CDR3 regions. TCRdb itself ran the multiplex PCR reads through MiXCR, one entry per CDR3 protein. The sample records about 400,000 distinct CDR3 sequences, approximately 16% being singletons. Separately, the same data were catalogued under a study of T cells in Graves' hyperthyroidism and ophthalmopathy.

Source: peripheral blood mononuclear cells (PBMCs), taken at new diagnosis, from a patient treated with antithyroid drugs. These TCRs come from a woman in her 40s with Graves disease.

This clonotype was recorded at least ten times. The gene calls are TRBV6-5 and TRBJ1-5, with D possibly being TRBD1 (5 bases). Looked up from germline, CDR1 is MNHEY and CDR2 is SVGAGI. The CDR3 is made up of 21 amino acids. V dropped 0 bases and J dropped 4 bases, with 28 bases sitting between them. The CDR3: CASSYSSGNLGGRLKNQPQHF. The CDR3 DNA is TGTGCCAGCAGTTACTCCTCAGGGAACTTAGGAGGGCGCTTGAAAAATCAGCCCCAGCATTTT.

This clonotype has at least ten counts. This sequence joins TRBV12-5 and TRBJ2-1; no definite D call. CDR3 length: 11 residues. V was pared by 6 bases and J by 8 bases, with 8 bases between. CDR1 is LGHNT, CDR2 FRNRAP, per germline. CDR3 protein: CASGGTYEQFF. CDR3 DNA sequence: TGTGCTAGTGGGGGAACGTATGAGCAGTTCTTC.

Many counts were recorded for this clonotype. CDR3 amino acids: CASSSGYNSPLHF. The DNA for the CDR3 is TGTGCCAGCAGTTCAGGGTATAATTCACCCCTCCACTTT. The chain is built from TRBV12-3 or TRBV12-4 and TRBJ1-6, with D perhaps TRBD1 (5 bases). V was clipped by 4 bases and J by 4 bases, with 5 bases between them. The CDR3 sequence is 13 residues long.

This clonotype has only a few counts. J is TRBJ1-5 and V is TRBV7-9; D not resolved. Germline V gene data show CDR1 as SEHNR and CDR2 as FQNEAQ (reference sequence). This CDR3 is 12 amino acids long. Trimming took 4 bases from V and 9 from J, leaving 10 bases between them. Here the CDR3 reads CASSSERAPQHF. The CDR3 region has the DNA TGTGCCAGCAGCTCCGAAAGGGCGCCCCAGCATTTT.

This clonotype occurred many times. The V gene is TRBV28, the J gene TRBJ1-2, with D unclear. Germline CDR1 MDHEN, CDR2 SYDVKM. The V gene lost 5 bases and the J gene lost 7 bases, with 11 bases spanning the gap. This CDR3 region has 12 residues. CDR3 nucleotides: TGTGCCAGCAGTCTTCGGACCCCTGGCTACACCTTC. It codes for CASSLRTPGYTF.

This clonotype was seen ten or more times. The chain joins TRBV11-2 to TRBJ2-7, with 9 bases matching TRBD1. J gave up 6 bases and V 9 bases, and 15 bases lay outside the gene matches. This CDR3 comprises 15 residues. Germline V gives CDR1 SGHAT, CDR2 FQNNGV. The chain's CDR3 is CASRSPGTGNGEQYF. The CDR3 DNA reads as TGTGCCAGTAGATCCCCCGGGACAGGGAACGGCGAGCAGTACTTC.

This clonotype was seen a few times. CDR3 protein: CAGTIAGGYSYEQYF. The CDR3, as DNA: TGTGCCGGCACCATAGCGGGAGGCTACTCCTACGAGCAGTACTTC. This chain connects TRBV11-2 to TRBJ2-7; 10 nucleotides line up with TRBD2. The V gene's germline CDR1 is SGHAT and CDR2 FQNNGV. The V segment lost 11 bases and the J segment 0 bases; nucleotides outside the gene matches: 10. CDR3 length: 15 amino acids.

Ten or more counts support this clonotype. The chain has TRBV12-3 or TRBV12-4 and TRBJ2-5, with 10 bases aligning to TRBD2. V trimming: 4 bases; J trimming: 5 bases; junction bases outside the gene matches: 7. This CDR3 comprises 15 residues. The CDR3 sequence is CASSSKTSGPETQYF. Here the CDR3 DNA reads TGTGCCAGCAGTTCGAAGACTAGCGGGCCTGAGACCCAGTACTTC.

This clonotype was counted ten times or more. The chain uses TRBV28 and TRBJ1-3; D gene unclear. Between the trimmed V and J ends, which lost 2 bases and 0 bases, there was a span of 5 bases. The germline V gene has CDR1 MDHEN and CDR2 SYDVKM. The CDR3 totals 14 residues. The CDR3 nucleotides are TGTGCCAGCAGTTTACATTTCTCTGGAAACACCATATATTTT. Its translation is CASSLHFSGNTIYF. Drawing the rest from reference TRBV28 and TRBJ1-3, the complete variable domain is DVKVTQSSRYLVKRTGEKVFLECVQDMDHENMFWYRQDPGLGLRLIYFSYDVKMKEKGDIPEGYSVSREKKERFSLILESASTNQTSMYLCASSLHFSGNTIYFGEGSWLTVV.

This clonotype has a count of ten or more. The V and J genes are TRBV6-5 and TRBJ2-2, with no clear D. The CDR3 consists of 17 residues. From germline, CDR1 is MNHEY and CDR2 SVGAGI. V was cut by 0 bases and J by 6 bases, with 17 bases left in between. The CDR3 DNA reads TGTGCCAGCAGTTACTCGTCAAGCCTCCAAGGCTCCGGGGAGCTGTTTTTT. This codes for CASSYSSSLQGSGELFF.

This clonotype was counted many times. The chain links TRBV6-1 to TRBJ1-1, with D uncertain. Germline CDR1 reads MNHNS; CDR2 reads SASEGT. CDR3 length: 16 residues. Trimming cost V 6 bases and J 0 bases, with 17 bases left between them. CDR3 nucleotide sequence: TGTGCCAGCAGCGTCGGTAGTGCGGCGATGAACACTGAAGCTTTCTTT. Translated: CASSVGSAAMNTEAFF.

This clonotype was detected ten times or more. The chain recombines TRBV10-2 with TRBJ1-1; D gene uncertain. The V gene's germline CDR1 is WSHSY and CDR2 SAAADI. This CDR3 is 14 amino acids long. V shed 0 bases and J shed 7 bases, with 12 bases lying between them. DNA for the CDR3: TGCGCCAGCAGTGAGTCGAATACAAGGGATGAAGCTTTCTTT. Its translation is CASSESNTRDEAFF.

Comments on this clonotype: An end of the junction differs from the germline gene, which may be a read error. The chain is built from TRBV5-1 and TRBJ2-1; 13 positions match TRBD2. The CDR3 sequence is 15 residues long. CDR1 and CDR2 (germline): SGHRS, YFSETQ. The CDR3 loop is CASSLGLAGNNQQFF. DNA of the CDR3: TGCGCCAGCAGCCTGGGACTAGCGGGGAACAATCAGCAGTTCTTC.

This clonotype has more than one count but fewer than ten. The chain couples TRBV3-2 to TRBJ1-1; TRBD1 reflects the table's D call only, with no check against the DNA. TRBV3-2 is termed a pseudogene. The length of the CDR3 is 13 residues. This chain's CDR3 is CASTGRKRTEAFF. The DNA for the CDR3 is TGTGCCAGCACGGGGCGCAAACGGACTGAAGCTTTCTTT.

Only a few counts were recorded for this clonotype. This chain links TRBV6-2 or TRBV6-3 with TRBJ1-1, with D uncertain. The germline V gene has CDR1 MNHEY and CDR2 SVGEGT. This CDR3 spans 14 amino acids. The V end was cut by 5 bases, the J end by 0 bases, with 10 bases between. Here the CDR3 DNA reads TGTGCCAGCAGTAGGGTCGCTGTGAACACTGAAGCTTTCTTT. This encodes CASSRVAVNTEAFF.

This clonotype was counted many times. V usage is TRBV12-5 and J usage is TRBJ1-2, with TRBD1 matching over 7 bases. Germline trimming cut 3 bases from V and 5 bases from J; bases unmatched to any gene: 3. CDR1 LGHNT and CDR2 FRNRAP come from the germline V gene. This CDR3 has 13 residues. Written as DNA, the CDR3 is TGTGCTAGTGGTTTTGGGACAGCATATGGCTACACCTTC. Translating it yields CASGFGTAYGYTF.

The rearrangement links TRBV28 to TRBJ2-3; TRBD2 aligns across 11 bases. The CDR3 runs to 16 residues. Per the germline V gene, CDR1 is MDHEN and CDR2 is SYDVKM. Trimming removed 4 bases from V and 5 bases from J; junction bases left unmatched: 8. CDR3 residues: CASSSVAGGPVDTQYF. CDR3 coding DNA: TGTGCCAGCAGTTCCGTAGCGGGAGGGCCGGTAGATACGCAGTATTTT. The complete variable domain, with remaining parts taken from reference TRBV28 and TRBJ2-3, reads DVKVTQSSRYLVKRTGEKVFLECVQDMDHENMFWYRQDPGLGLRLIYFSYDVKMKEKGDIPEGYSVSREKKERFSLILESASTNQTSMYLCASSSVAGGPVDTQYFGPGTRLTVL.

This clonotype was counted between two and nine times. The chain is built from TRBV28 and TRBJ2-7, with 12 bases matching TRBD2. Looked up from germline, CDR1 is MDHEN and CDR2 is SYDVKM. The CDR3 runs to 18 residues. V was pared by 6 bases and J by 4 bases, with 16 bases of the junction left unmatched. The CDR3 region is CASSPWSTSGSSGYEQYF. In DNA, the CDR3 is TGTGCCAGCAGCCCCTGGTCGACTAGCGGGAGTTCAGGGTACGAGCAGTACTTC.